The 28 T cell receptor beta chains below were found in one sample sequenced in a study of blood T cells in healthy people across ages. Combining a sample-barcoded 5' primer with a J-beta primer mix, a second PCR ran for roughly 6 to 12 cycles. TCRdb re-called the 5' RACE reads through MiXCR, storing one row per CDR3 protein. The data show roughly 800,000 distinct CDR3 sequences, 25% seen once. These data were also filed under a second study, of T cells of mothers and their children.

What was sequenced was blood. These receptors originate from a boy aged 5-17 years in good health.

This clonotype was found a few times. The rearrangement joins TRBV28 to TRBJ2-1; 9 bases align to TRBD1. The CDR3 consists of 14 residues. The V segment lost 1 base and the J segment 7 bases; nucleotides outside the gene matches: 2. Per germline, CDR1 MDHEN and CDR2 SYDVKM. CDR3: CASSLLTGGNEQFF. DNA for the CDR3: TGTGCCAGCAGTTTATTGACAGGGGGAAATGAGCAGTTCTTC.

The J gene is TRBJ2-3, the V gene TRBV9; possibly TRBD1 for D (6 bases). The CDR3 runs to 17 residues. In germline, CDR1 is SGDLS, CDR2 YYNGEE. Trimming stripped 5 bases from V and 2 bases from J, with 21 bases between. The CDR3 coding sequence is TGTGCCAGCAGTATATTGGGCTCACAGGGTCCCACAGATACGCAGTATTTT. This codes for CASSILGSQGPTDTQYF.

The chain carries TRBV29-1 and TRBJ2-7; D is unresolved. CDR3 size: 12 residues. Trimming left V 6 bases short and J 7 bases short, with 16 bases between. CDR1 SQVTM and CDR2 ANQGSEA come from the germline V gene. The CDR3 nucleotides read TGCAGCGTGGACGGAAATGTGGGAGAGCAGTACTTC. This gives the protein CSVDGNVGEQYF.

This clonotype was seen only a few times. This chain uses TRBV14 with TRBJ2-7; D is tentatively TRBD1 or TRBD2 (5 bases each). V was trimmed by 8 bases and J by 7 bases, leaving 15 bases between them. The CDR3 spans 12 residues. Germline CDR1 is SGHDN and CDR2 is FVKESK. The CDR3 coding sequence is TGTGCCAGCCGGGACCTCTTTGGGGAGCAGTACTTC. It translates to CASRDLFGEQYF.

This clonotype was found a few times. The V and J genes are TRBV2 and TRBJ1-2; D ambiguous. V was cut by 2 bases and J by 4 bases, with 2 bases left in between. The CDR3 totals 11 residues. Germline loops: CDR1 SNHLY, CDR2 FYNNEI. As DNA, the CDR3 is TGTGCCAGCAGTGAACTCTATGGCTACACCTTC. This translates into CASSELYGYTF.

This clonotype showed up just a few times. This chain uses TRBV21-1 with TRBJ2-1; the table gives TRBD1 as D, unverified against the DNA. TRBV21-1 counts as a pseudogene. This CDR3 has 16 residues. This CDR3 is CASSKDRTGEVNEQFF. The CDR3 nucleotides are TGTGCCAGCAGCAAAGATAGGACAGGGGAGGTGAATGAGCAGTTCTTC.

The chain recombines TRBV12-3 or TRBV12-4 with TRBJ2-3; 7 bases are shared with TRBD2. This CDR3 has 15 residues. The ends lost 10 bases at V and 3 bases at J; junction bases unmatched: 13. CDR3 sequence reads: CAIIVGLAVTDTQYF. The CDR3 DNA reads TGTGCCATTATCGTGGGGCTAGCGGTTACAGATACGCAGTATTTT.

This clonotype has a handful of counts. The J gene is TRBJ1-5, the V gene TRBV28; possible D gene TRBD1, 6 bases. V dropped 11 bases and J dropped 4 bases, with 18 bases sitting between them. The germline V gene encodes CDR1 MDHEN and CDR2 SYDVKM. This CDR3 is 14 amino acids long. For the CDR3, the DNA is TGTGCCGGACAGACGGGGACTTTAAATCAGCCCCAGCATTTT. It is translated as CAGQTGTLNQPQHF.

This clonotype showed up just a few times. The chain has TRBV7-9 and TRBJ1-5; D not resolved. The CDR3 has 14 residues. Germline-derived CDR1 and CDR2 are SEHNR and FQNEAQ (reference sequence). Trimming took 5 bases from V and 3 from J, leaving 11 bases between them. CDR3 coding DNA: TGTGCCAGCAGCCTGACGGCGGACAATCAGCCCCAGCATTTT. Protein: CASSLTADNQPQHF.

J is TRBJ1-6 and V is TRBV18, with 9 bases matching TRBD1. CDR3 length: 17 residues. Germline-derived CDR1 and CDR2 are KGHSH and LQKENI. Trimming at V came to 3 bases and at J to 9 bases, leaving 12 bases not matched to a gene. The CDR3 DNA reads TGTGCCAGCTCACCGAAACCGGGACAGGGAACGGGTTCACCCCTCCACTTT. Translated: CASSPKPGQGTGSPLHF.

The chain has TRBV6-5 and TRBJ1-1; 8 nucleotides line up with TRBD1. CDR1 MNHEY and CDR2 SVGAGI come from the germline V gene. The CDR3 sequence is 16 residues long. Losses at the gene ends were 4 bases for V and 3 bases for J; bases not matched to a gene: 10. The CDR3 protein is CASSSLQGDSYTEAFF. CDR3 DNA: TGTGCCAGCAGTTCCTTACAGGGGGACAGCTACACTGAAGCTTTCTTT.

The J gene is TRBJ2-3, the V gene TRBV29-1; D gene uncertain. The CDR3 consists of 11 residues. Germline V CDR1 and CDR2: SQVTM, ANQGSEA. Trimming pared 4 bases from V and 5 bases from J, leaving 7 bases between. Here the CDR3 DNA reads TGCAGCGTTGTTTTAGGAGATACGCAGTATTTT. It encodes CSVVLGDTQYF.

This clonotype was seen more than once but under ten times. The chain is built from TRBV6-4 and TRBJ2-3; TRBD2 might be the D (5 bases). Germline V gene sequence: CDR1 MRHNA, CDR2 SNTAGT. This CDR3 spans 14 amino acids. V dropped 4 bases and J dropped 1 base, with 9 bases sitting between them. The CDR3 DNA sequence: TGTGCCAGCAGTGTCGATAGCGGCACAGATACGCAGTATTTT. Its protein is CASSVDSGTDTQYF.

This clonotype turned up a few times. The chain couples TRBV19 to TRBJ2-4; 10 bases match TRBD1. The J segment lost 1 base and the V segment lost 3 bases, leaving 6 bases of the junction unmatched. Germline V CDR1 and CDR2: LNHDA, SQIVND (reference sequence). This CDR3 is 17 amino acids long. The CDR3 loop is CASSIGWDRGAKNIQYF. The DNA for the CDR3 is TGTGCCAGTAGTATCGGTTGGGACAGGGGTGCCAAAAACATTCAGTACTTC.

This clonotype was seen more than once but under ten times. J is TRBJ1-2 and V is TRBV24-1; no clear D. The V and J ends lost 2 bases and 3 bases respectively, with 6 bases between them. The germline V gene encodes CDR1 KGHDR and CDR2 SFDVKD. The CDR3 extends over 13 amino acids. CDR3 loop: CATSDWADYGYTF. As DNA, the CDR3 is TGTGCCACCAGTGATTGGGCGGACTATGGCTACACCTTC.

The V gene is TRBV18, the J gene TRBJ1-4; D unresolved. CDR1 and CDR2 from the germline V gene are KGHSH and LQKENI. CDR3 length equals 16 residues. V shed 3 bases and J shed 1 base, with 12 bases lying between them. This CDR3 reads CASSPNHSGTNEKLFF. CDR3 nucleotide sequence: TGTGCCAGCTCACCGAATCACTCCGGAACTAATGAAAAACTGTTTTTT.

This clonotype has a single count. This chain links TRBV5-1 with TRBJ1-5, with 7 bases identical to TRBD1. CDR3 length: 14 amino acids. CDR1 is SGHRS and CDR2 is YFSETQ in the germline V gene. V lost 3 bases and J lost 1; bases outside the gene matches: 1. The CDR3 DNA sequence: TGCGCCAGCAGCTGGGGACAGAGCAATCAGCCCCAGCATTTT. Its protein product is CASSWGQSNQPQHF.

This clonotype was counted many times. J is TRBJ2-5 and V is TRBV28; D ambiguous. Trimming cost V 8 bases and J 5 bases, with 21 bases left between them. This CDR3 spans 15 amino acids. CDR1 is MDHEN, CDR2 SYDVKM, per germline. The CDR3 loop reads CASHRPSRGGETQYF. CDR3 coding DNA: TGTGCCAGCCACCGGCCCAGTCGAGGTGGGGAGACCCAGTACTTC. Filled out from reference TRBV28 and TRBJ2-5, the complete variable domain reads DVKVTQSSRYLVKRTGEKVFLECVQDMDHENMFWYRQDPGLGLRLIYFSYDVKMKEKGDIPEGYSVSREKKERFSLILESASTNQTSMYLCASHRPSRGGETQYFGPGTRLLVL.

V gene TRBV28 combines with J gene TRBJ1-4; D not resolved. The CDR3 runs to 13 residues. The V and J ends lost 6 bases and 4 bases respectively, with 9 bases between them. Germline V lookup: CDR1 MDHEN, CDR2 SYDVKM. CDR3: CASRPGSNEKLFF. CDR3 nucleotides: TGTGCCAGCAGGCCAGGAAGTAATGAAAAACTGTTTTTT.

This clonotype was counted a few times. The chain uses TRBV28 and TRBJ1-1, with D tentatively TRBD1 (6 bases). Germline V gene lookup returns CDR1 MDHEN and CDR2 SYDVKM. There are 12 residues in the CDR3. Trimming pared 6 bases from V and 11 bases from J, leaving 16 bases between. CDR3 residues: CASSRTQGSAFF. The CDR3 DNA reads TGTGCCAGCAGCCGTACACAGGGTTCGGCTTTCTTT.

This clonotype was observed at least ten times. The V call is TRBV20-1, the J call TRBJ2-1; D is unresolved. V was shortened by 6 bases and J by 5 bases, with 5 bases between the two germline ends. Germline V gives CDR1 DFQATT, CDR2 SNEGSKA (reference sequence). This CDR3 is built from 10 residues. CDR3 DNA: TGCAGTGCGGGTGACAATGAGCAGTTCTTC. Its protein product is CSAGDNEQFF.

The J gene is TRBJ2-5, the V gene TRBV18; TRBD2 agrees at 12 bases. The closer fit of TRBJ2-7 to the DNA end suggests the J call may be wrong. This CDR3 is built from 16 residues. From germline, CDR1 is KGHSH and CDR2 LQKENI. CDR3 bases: TGTGCCAGCTCACCACGTCTAGCGGGAGGGCCCTACGAGCAGTACTTC. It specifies CASSPRLAGGPYEQYF.

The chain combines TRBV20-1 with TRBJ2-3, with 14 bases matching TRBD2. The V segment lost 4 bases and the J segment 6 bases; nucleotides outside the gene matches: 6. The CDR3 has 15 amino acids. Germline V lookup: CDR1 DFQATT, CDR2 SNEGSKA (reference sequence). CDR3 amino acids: CSAKGLAGVVDTQYF. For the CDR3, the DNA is TGCAGTGCTAAGGGACTAGCGGGAGTAGTGGATACGCAGTATTTT.

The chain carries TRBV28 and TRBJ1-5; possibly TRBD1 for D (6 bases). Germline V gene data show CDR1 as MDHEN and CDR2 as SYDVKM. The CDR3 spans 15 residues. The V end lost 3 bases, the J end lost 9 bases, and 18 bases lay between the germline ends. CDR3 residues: CASSLMVPGGGPQHF. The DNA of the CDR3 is TGTGCCAGCAGTTTGATGGTTCCCGGGGGCGGGCCCCAGCATTTT.

The CDR3: CASSQDPGDYNEQFF. CDR3 bases: TGCGCCAGCAGCCAAGATCCAGGGGACTACAATGAGCAGTTCTTC. The J gene is TRBJ2-1, the V gene TRBV4-3; D is possibly TRBD1 (6 bases). This CDR3 comprises 15 residues. V shed 0 bases and J shed 3 bases, with 9 bases lying between them. CDR1 and CDR2 from the germline V gene are LGHNA and YSLEER.

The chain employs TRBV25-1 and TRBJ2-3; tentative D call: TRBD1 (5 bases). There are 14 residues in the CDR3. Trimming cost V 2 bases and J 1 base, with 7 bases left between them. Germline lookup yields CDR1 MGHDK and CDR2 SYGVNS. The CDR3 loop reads CASSEQGRTDTQYF. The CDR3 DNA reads TGTGCCAGCAGTGAACAGGGTCGCACAGATACGCAGTATTTT.

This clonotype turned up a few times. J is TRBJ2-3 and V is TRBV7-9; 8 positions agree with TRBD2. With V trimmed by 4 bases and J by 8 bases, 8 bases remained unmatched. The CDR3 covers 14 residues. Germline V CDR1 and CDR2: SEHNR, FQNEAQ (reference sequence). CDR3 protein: CASSSGGGLGTQYF. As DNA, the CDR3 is TGTGCCAGCAGCTCGGGGGGGGGACTCGGTACGCAGTATTTT.

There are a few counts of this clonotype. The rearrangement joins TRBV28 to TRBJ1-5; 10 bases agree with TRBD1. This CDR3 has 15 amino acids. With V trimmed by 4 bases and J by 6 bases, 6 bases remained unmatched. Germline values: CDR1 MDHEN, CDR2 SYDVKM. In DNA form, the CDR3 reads TGTGCCAGCAGTTCCCGGGACAGGGGAAGTCAGCCCCAGCATTTT. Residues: CASSSRDRGSQPQHF.